A single sample gave rise to the 10 T cell receptor beta chains below, sequenced in a study of cytomegalovirus exposure and HLA in healthy donors. Measured with immunoSEQ multiplex PCR; TCRdb has only the in-frame clones, and not every one. The data hold 99,000 or so clones, with 86% observed a single time. Sample: PBMCs. These receptors were collected from a woman under 30 in good health and CMV-seropositive.

The chain employs TRBV11-2 and TRBJ1-1, with a weak D call TRBD1 (5 bases). V lost 1 base, J lost 7 bases, and 22 bases lay in between. Germline lookup yields CDR1 SGHAT and CDR2 FQNNGV. This CDR3 comprises 17 residues. CDR3 sequence (DNA): TGTGCCAGCAGCTTAGGGCGGGGTCAGGGTCTCAATGGTGAAGCTTTCTTT. Its translation: CASSLGRGQGLNGEAFF.

The gene calls are TRBV10-3 and TRBJ2-1, with 9 nucleotides matching TRBD2. Germline CDR1 is ENHRY and CDR2 is SYGVKD. This CDR3 region has 17 residues. The ends lost 0 bases at V and 4 bases at J; junction bases unmatched: 7. CDR3 in DNA: TGTGCCATCAGTGAGTCAGTGGGCGGGAGGGGATACAATGAGCAGTTCTTC. Protein sequence: CAISESVGGRGYNEQFF.

The rearrangement joins TRBV15 to TRBJ1-2; possible D gene TRBD1, 5 bases. The CDR3 sequence is 16 residues long. Per germline, CDR1 LNHNV and CDR2 YYDKDF (reference sequence). V lost 9 bases and J 0 bases, leaving 20 bases between the germline ends. For the CDR3, the DNA is TGTGCCACTGGTGGGGGGAGCCGGATCGCTAACTATGGCTACACCTTC. As protein: CATGGGSRIANYGYTF. Variable domain in full (rest from reference TRBV15 and TRBJ1-2): DAMVIQNPRYQVTQFGKPVTLSCSQTLNHNVMYWYQQKSSQAPKLLFHYYDKDFNNEADTPDNFQSRRPNTSFCFLDIRSPGLGDTAMYLCATGGGSRIANYGYTFGSGTRLTVV.

V is TRBV6-1 and J is TRBJ1-2, with 12 positions matching TRBD1. This CDR3 comprises 14 residues. V was pared by 6 bases and J by 8 bases, with 7 bases of the junction left unmatched. Germline lookup yields CDR1 MNHNS and CDR2 SASEGT. This chain's CDR3 is CASRGTGGHWGYTF. Here the CDR3 DNA reads TGTGCCAGCAGGGGGACAGGGGGCCATTGGGGCTACACCTTC.

The V call is TRBV13, the J call TRBJ2-7; D remains ambiguous. This CDR3 is 14 amino acids long. Germline V lookup: CDR1 PRHDT, CDR2 FYEKMQ (reference sequence). V dropped 1 base and J dropped 0 bases, with 7 bases sitting between them. CDR3 sequence reads: CASSLEGGSYEQYF. The CDR3 DNA reads as TGTGCCAGCAGCTTAGAAGGCGGCTCCTACGAGCAGTACTTC.

CDR3 sequence (DNA): TGTGCCAGCAGCTCCCTGGGTAGCGGGAGCCACGAGCAGTACTTC. Translating it yields CASSSLGSGSHEQYF. J is TRBJ2-7 and V is TRBV7-9; 9 bases agree with TRBD2. V was pared by 4 bases and J by 5 bases, with 9 bases of the junction left unmatched. There are 15 residues in the CDR3. CDR1 is SEHNR and CDR2 is FQNEAQ in the germline V gene (reference sequence).

This clone was recorded once. The chain is built from TRBV11-3 and TRBJ2-7, with 7 bases fitting TRBD2. The CDR3 has 15 amino acids. Trimming took 3 bases from V and 0 from J; bases not matched to a gene: 5. The germline CDR1 and CDR2 sequences are SGHNT and YENEEA. The CDR3 DNA reads TGTGCCAGCAGCTTTGGGGGGGTTAGCTCCTACGAGCAGTACTTC. Translated, it gives CASSFGGVSSYEQYF. Filled out from reference TRBV11-3 and TRBJ2-7, the complete variable domain reads EAGVVQSPRYKIIEKKQPVAFWCNPISGHNTLYWYLQNLGQGPELLIRYENEEAVDDSQLPKDRFSAERLKGVDSTLKIQPAELGDSAVYLCASSFGGVSSYEQYFGPGTRLTVT.

V is TRBV18 and J is TRBJ1-1; D not certain. Germline V gene lookup returns CDR1 KGHSH and CDR2 LQKENI. V was pared by 3 bases and J by 10 bases, with 18 bases between. The CDR3 contains 14 residues. In DNA form, the CDR3 reads TGTGCCAGCTCACCGAACAAGTCTTACGGGAGAGCTTTCTTT. This encodes CASSPNKSYGRAFF.

The CDR3 DNA sequence: TGTGCCAGCAGTGCGGGACTGGGGGCCTACAATGAGCAGTTCTTC. Protein sequence: CASSAGLGAYNEQFF. The chain carries TRBV2 and TRBJ2-1, with D possibly matching TRBD2 (6 bases). V was trimmed by 4 bases and J by 2 bases, leaving 12 bases between them. CDR3 length: 15 amino acids. Germline CDR1 reads SNHLY; CDR2 reads FYNNEI. Full variable domain (outside the CDR3, taken from reference TRBV2 and TRBJ2-1): EPEVTQTPSHQVTQMGQEVILRCVPISNHLYFYWYRQILGQKVEFLVSFYNNEISEKSEIFDDQFSVERPDGSNFTLKIRSTKLEDSAMYFCASSAGLGAYNEQFFGPGTRLTVL.

CDR3 residues: CASHEKRNTGELFF. In DNA, the CDR3 is TGTGCCAGCCATGAGAAGAGGAACACCGGGGAGCTGTTTTTT. The chain joins TRBV2 to TRBJ2-2; D is ambiguous. In germline, CDR1 is SNHLY, CDR2 FYNNEI. This CDR3 contains 14 residues. Trimming shortened V by 8 bases and J by 1 base, and 11 bases separated the two germline ends.